The sequence of this T cell receptor beta chain was determined in a study of blood T cell repertoires in COVID-19. Background on the study: There were acute and convalescent COVID-19 samples, and they came from the United States, Italy and Spain. PBMCs, B-cell-depleted T cells, or T cells were the source of the cDNA or gDNA that made up the material.

CDR1 is KGHSH and CDR2 is LQKENI in the germline V gene. With 3 bases removed from V and 3 bases from J, the gap between germline ends came to 11 bases. There are 14 residues in the CDR3. Per the study methods: From reference gene primer amplification, estimates of nucleated cell counts were derived. Only in-frame clones appear in the TCRdb table, and some are missing; sequencing was by immunoSEQ multiplex PCR. From that table come the V and J calls and clone size; the DNA was used to work out D and trimming. The sample holds 34,000 or so clones; nearly 80% are singletons and the top ten take less than 35%.

The sample taken for sequencing was peripheral blood. The receptor was isolated from an elderly man with acute or convalescent COVID-19. V is TRBV18 and J is TRBJ2-5; TRBD2 might be the D (6 bases). CDR3 region: CASSPQGLEETQYF. The CDR3 DNA sequence: TGTGCCAGCTCACCGCAGGGACTTGAAGAGACCCAGTACTTC.